The 11 T cell receptor beta chains presented below share a single source sample, sequenced in a study of shared clonotypes between healthy human individuals. The assay was immunoSEQ multiplex PCR, and TCRdb's table has in-frame clones only and misses some. This sample has 2 million to 3 million clones, with 93% found just once. Sequenced sample: naive CD4+ T cells from PBMCs. The subset is: CD45RA+ positively selected. The receptors stem from a man in his late teens or twenties in good health. Some clones in this sample may be carry-over from other donors' samples.

The genes are TRBV9 and TRBJ1-1; the D is unclear. The CDR3 covers 14 residues. CDR1 SGDLS and CDR2 YYNGEE come from the germline V gene. Trimming pared 2 bases from V and 1 base from J, leaving 9 bases between. The CDR3 DNA reads TGTGCCAGCAGCGTCACGGGGAAGAACACTGAAGCTTTCTTT. Protein sequence: CASSVTGKNTEAFF. The full variable domain, with the rest looked up from reference TRBV9 and TRBJ1-1, is DSGVTQTPKHLITATGQRVTLRCSPRSGDLSVYWYQQSLDQGLQFLIQYYNGEERAKGNILERFSAQQFPDLHSELNLSSLELGDSALYFCASSVTGKNTEAFFGQGTRLTVV.

For the CDR3, the DNA is TGCGCCAGCAGCTTGGAGGGGCCATCCCGGAGCACTGAAGCTTTCTTT. This sequence encodes CASSLEGPSRSTEAFF. The chain is built from TRBV5-1 and TRBJ1-1; D may be TRBD1 (5 bases). V was trimmed by 0 bases and J by 4 bases, leaving 16 bases between them. The CDR3 totals 16 residues. The germline V gene encodes CDR1 SGHRS and CDR2 YFSETQ.

For this clone: The identical CDR3 is also encoded by other nucleotide sequences in the sample. V and J are TRBV30 and TRBJ1-1; D not resolved. Trimming took 5 bases from V and 0 from J, leaving 7 bases between them. Per germline, CDR1 GTSNPN and CDR2 SVGIG (reference sequence). The CDR3 is 12 residues long. CDR3 DNA: TGTGCCTGGTCAAGAATGAACACTGAAGCTTTCTTT. This gives the protein CAWSRMNTEAFF. The full variable domain, with the rest looked up from reference TRBV30 and TRBJ1-1, is SQTIHQWPATLVQPVGSPLSLECTVEGTSNPNLYWYRQAAGRGLQLLFYSVGIGQISSEVPQNLSASRPQDRQFILSSKKLLLSDSGFYLCAWSRMNTEAFFGQGTRLTVV.

The V call is TRBV2, the J call TRBJ2-7, with D possibly TRBD2 on 5 matching bases. CDR3 size: 15 residues. Deletions cut 5 bases from V and 0 bases from J, with 14 bases between. Per the germline V gene, CDR1 is SNHLY and CDR2 is FYNNEI. The CDR3 DNA sequence: TGTGCCAGCAGTACCAGGACTCGTACCTCCTACGAGCAGTACTTC. This codes for CASSTRTRTSYEQYF.

CDR3 bases: TGTGCCAGCAGTTTACCTACCAGGGTACGAAATGAGCAGTTCTTC. Encoded protein: CASSLPTRVRNEQFF. This sequence joins TRBV28 and TRBJ2-1, with D tentatively TRBD1 (5 bases). The CDR3 sequence is 15 residues long. Per germline, CDR1 MDHEN and CDR2 SYDVKM. The ends were cut back, 2 bases at V and 7 bases at J, with 15 bases in the middle. Using reference TRBV28 and TRBJ2-1 for the parts outside the CDR3, the full variable domain is DVKVTQSSRYLVKRTGEKVFLECVQDMDHENMFWYRQDPGLGLRLIYFSYDVKMKEKGDIPEGYSVSREKKERFSLILESASTNQTSMYLCASSLPTRVRNEQFFGPGTRLTVL.

The chain carries TRBV2 and TRBJ2-1, with D perhaps matching TRBD1 (5 bases). The V and J ends lost 1 base and 15 bases respectively, with 19 bases between them. This CDR3 is built from 14 residues. CDR1 and CDR2 from the germline V gene are SNHLY and FYNNEI. CDR3 nucleotides: TGTGCCAGCAGTGAAGGGGGCACGTCTCCCCAGCGGTTCTTC. Amino acid sequence: CASSEGGTSPQRFF.

CDR3 region: CASSTGQFSTEQYF. The CDR3 region has the DNA TGTGCCAGCAGTACTGGACAGTTCAGTACTGAGCAGTACTTC. The V call is TRBV7-2, the J call TRBJ2-5; D may be TRBD1 (6 bases). The CDR3 sequence is 14 residues long. Germline CDR1 and CDR2: SGHTA and FQGNSA. Deletions cut 6 bases from V and 11 bases from J, with 22 bases between.

The chain couples TRBV6-5 to TRBJ2-7; TRBD2 might be the D (6 bases). CDR3 size: 13 residues. V was shortened by 5 bases and J by 6 bases, with 14 bases between the two germline ends. Germline values: CDR1 MNHEY, CDR2 SVGAGI. DNA for the CDR3: TGTGCCAGCAGTGGGGACTCCCTGGGCGAGCAGTACTTC. Amino acids: CASSGDSLGEQYF.

The chain links TRBV6-4 to TRBJ1-1, with D perhaps matching TRBD1 (5 bases). Trimming took off 8 bases at V and 1 base at J, with 11 bases between the two ends. Germline assignment: CDR1 MRHNA and CDR2 SNTAGT. This CDR3 is 13 amino acids long. The CDR3 DNA is TGTGCCAGCCGAGTACAGGAGAACACTGAAGCTTTCTTT. It translates to CASRVQENTEAFF.

J is TRBJ1-1 and V is TRBV28; D unclear. The V gene lost 5 bases and the J gene lost 3 bases, with 7 bases spanning the gap. There are 12 residues in the CDR3. CDR1 and CDR2 from the germline V gene are MDHEN and SYDVKM. The CDR3 loop is CASSSVHTEAFF. DNA of the CDR3: TGTGCCAGCAGTAGCGTTCACACTGAAGCTTTCTTT.

V and J are TRBV15 and TRBJ2-1; 10 nucleotides line up with TRBD2. Germline assignment: CDR1 LNHNV and CDR2 YYDKDF (reference sequence). V gave up 3 bases and J gave up 7 bases; unmatched junction bases: 6. This CDR3 has 15 residues. This CDR3 is CATSSVLAGVNEQFF. For the CDR3, the DNA is TGTGCCACCAGCAGCGTTCTAGCGGGAGTTAATGAGCAGTTCTTC. The full variable domain, in which reference TRBV15 and TRBJ2-1 provide the parts outside the CDR3, is DAMVIQNPRYQVTQFGKPVTLSCSQTLNHNVMYWYQQKSSQAPKLLFHYYDKDFNNEADTPDNFQSRRPNTSFCFLDIRSPGLGDTAMYLCATSSVLAGVNEQFFGPGTRLTVL.